Listed below are T cell receptor beta chains from one sample, sequenced in a study of T cells after posttransplantation cyclophosphamide. Here immunoSEQ multiplex PCR was the method, and the copy in TCRdb shows in-frame clones only, minus some. The table has under 15,000 clones, about 85% seen once. Sequencing was performed on memory CD4+ T cells sorted from PBMCs. Every receptor here comes from a man aged 45-65 years in good health, CMV-negative, and a related stem cell transplant donor. Each CDR3 is given with its conserved first and last residue. A D gene is named only where the DNA matches it firmly. Clone size is stated in some rows and not others, as once, few, many or a class when expanded.

length	V	D	size	J	CDR3	DNA
16	TRBV5-6	TRBD1	NA	TRBJ1-2	CASSRYGQDGNYGYTF	TGTGCCAGCAGCCGCTATGGACAGGACGGCAACTATGGCTACACCTTC
15	TRBV19	TRBD2	NA	TRBJ2-1	CASSGRLAGGREQFF	TGTGCCAGTAGTGGAAGACTAGCGGGGGGACGTGAGCAGTTCTTC
16	TRBV19	TRBD1	few	TRBJ1-6	CASCSTGITYNSPLHF	TGTGCCAGTTGTTCGACAGGGATCACCTATAATTCCCCCCTCCACTTT
18	TRBV9	NA	few	TRBJ2-6	CASSVAPGTYSGANVLTF	TGTGCCAGCAGCGTAGCCCCAGGAACCTACTCTGGGGCCAACGTCCTGACTTTC
13	TRBV2	NA	few	TRBJ2-5	CASKSDAQETQYF	TGTGCCAGCAAGTCAGATGCACAAGAGACCCAGTACTTC
14	TRBV9	NA	NA	TRBJ1-6	CASSVRVDNSPLHF	TGTGCCAGCAGCGTACGGGTGGATAATTCACCCCTCCACTTT
13	TRBV25-1	NA	NA	TRBJ2-7	CASSEWGTYEQYF	TGTGCCAGCAGTGAATGGGGCACCTACGAGCAGTACTTC
14	TRBV6-1	NA	NA	TRBJ1-1	CASRARLENTEAFF	TGTGCCAGCAGGGCCAGGTTAGAGAACACTGAAGCTTTCTTT
15	TRBV5-6	NA	NA	TRBJ1-4	CASSTLGGENEKLFF	TGTGCCAGCAGTACTCTGGGAGGGGAAAATGAAAAACTGTTTTTT
16	TRBV4-1	TRBD2	NA	TRBJ2-2	CASSQLAGEDTGELFF	TGCGCCAGCAGCCAGCTAGCGGGAGAGGACACCGGGGAGCTGTTTTTT
17	TRBV15	NA	NA	TRBJ2-3	CATSRGQRGTGADTQYF	TGTGCCACCAGCAGAGGGCAACGGGGGACTGGGGCAGATACGCAGTATTTT
14	TRBV7-3	NA	NA	TRBJ2-7	CASSFGGDGYEQYF	TGTGCCAGCAGCTTCGGGGGAGATGGCTACGAGCAGTACTTC
15	TRBV18	TRBD2	NA	TRBJ2-7	CASSPTSGAAYEQYF	TGTGCCAGCTCACCCACTAGCGGAGCCGCCTACGAGCAGTACTTC
14	TRBV7-6	TRBD1	NA	TRBJ2-2	CASSPGQASGELFF	TGTGCCAGCAGCCCTGGACAGGCGAGCGGGGAGCTGTTTTTT
16	TRBV6-6	TRBD1	NA	TRBJ2-3	CASSGTGGIRTDTQYF	TGTGCCAGCAGTGGGACAGGGGGAATCCGCACAGATACGCAGTATTTT
16	TRBV6-5	NA	NA	TRBJ1-6	CASSYSILGGISPLHF	TGTGCCAGCAGTTACTCGATTTTGGGGGGAATTTCACCCCTCCACTTT
13	TRBV7-9	NA	NA	TRBJ1-5	CASSSGHNQPQHF	TGTGCCAGCAGCTCGGGACATAATCAGCCCCAGCATTTT
12	TRBV11-2	NA	NA	TRBJ1-1	CASSTGNTEAFF	TGTGCCAGCAGCACAGGGAACACTGAAGCTTTCTTT
14	TRBV27	NA	NA	TRBJ2-7	CASSLNRVSDEQYF	TGTGCCAGCAGTTTGAACAGGGTATCCGACGAGCAGTACTTC
17	TRBV10-3	TRBD2	once	TRBJ2-3	CAISEFPAGASTDTQYF	TGTGCCATCAGTGAGTTTCCAGCGGGGGCCAGCACAGATACGCAGTATTTT
15	TRBV5-1	NA	NA	TRBJ1-1	CASSLGAGGQGEAFF	TGCGCCAGCAGCTTGGGCGCGGGGGGGCAAGGTGAAGCTTTCTTT
16	TRBV7-2	TRBD1	NA	TRBJ1-1	CASSAQGVGANTEAFF	TGTGCCAGCAGCGCACAGGGGGTTGGGGCGAACACTGAAGCTTTCTTT
16	TRBV4-2	NA	NA	TRBJ2-2	CASSQAVRGAGGELFF	TGTGCCAGCAGCCAAGCCGTCCGGGGGGCCGGCGGGGAGCTGTTTTTT
18	TRBV4-1	TRBD1	NA	TRBJ1-2	CASSLERLRQGVHYGYTF	TGCGCCAGCAGTTTAGAAAGGCTCAGACAGGGGGTCCACTATGGCTACACCTTC
15	TRBV2	TRBD1	NA	TRBJ1-6	CASSESDRDNSPLHF	TGTGCCAGCAGTGAATCGGACAGGGATAATTCACCCCTCCACTTT
15	TRBV9	TRBD1	NA	TRBJ1-2	CASSVVDRALYGYTF	TGTGCCAGCAGCGTAGTCGACAGGGCTCTCTATGGCTACACCTTC
15	TRBV30	TRBD2	NA	TRBJ2-5	CARSNSPSGRGPQYF	TGTGCCCGGTCTAACTCCCCTAGCGGGAGAGGGCCCCAGTACTTC